These 30 T cell receptor beta chains were sequenced from one sample in a study of metastatic and nonmetastatic thyroid tumors. TCRdb re-processed the PCR reads through MiXCR. The table includes 14,000 to 15,000 clones, 3.6% detected once. All patients were treatment-naive before thyroid surgery. Sequencing was done on a sample of tumor tissue. The receptors were sampled from a female donor with papillary thyroid cancer or a benign thyroid nodule (not recorded which). Some clones in this sample may be carry-over from other donors' samples.

This clone was detected a few times. The chain is built from TRBV7-3 and TRBJ2-6; D remains ambiguous. The CDR3 extends over 12 amino acids. Trimming stripped 3 bases from V and 3 bases from J, with 0 bases between. Germline loops: CDR1 SGHTA, CDR2 FQGTGA. For the CDR3, the DNA is TGTGCCAGCAGCTTTGGGGCCAACGTCCTGACTTTC. This sequence encodes CASSFGANVLTF.

The rearrangement uses TRBV20-1 and TRBJ1-4, with D perhaps TRBD1 (6 bases). The CDR3 totals 13 residues. V was shortened by 6 bases and J by 4 bases, with 12 bases between the two germline ends. Per the germline V gene, CDR1 is DFQATT and CDR2 is SNEGSKA (reference sequence). The DNA for the CDR3 is TGCAGTGCGGATCCGGACAGTAATGAAAAACTGTTTTTT. It specifies CSADPDSNEKLFF.

The rearrangement links TRBV28 to TRBJ2-2, with D possibly matching TRBD1 (8 bases). CDR1 is MDHEN, CDR2 SYDVKM, per germline. V lost 3 bases to trimming and J lost 4 bases, with 18 bases between them. The CDR3 consists of 17 residues. CDR3 residues: CASSFGGAGGFTGELFF. CDR3 DNA sequence: TGTGCCAGCAGTTTTGGGGGGGCAGGGGGCTTCACCGGGGAGCTGTTTTTT.

This clone was counted once. The junction shows a germline mismatch at one end, possibly a read error. This sequence joins TRBV7-9 and TRBJ1-1; unclear D gene. Looked up from germline, CDR1 is SEHNR and CDR2 is FQNEAQ (reference sequence). The CDR3 runs to 10 residues. The CDR3 nucleotides read TGTGCCAGCACCTTACCTGAAGCTTTCTTT. It translates to CASTLPEAFF.

This clone has just a few counts. V is TRBV28 and J is TRBJ1-2; the D gene is possibly TRBD1 (5 bases). CDR3 length: 15 amino acids. Germline V CDR1 and CDR2: MDHEN, SYDVKM. Trimming pared 2 bases from V and 4 bases from J, leaving 14 bases between. CDR3 in amino acids: CASSLRPGGGYGYTF. CDR3 nucleotides: TGTGCCAGCAGTTTAAGGCCCGGTGGGGGCTATGGCTACACCTTC.

In its sample, this clone is medium-sized (0.01 to 0.1%). The chain is built from TRBV5-5 and TRBJ2-7, with D perhaps TRBD1 (5 bases). Germline V gene sequence: CDR1 SGHKS, CDR2 YYEKEE (reference sequence). The CDR3 loop spans 12 amino acids. V was shortened by 4 bases and J by 6 bases, with 11 bases between the two germline ends. CDR3 sequence: CASSEGVFEQYF. CDR3 nucleotides: TGTGCCAGCAGCGAAGGGGTCTTCGAGCAGTACTTC.

V and J are TRBV18 and TRBJ2-3, with D unclear. The V gene's germline CDR1 is KGHSH and CDR2 LQKENI. The CDR3 extends over 15 amino acids. Trimming removed 2 bases from V and 5 bases from J, with 14 bases in between. In nucleotides, the CDR3 is TGTGCCAGCTCACCAAAGTCCAACCCCATAGATACGCAGTATTTT. Protein sequence: CASSPKSNPIDTQYF.

A few counts support this clone. CDR3 DNA sequence: TGTGCCAGCAGTTCAACGCTCAGGGGGCGAGGCACTGAAGCTTTCTTT. Its translation: CASSSTLRGRGTEAFF. The chain has TRBV12-3 or TRBV12-4 and TRBJ1-1, with 8 positions matching TRBD1. Unmatched junction bases numbered 11, after V lost 4 bases and J lost 4 bases. The CDR3 contains 16 residues.

This clone showed up just a few times. The chain couples TRBV28 to TRBJ2-3; 9 bases map to TRBD2. CDR3 length: 15 residues. CDR1 and CDR2 from the germline V gene are MDHEN and SYDVKM. J lost 4 bases, V lost 5 bases, and 7 bases had no gene match. As DNA, the CDR3 is TGTGCCAGCAGTACCCAGCGGGGGGACGCAGATACGCAGTATTTT. Encoded protein: CASSTQRGDADTQYF.

On this clone: Other nucleotide sequences in the sample specify the same CDR3. This rearrangement joins TRBV28 to TRBJ2-3; D gene ambiguous. Germline V CDR1 and CDR2: MDHEN, SYDVKM. Between the trimmed V and J ends, which lost 3 bases and 1 base, there was a span of 8 bases. The length of the CDR3 is 14 residues. The CDR3, as DNA: TGTGCCAGCAGTTTCCTTTCCGGCACAGATACGCAGTATTTT. This sequence encodes CASSFLSGTDTQYF.

This clone was observed a few times. J is TRBJ2-1 and V is TRBV6-5; D is unresolved. The length of the CDR3 is 15 residues. Looked up from germline, CDR1 is MNHEY and CDR2 is SVGAGI. V gave up 2 bases and J gave up 0 bases, with 8 bases separating them. The CDR3 here is CASSYPMSSYNEQFF. CDR3 in DNA: TGTGCCAGCAGTTACCCGATGAGCTCCTACAATGAGCAGTTCTTC.

This clone was counted only a few times. The rearrangement links TRBV6-4 to TRBJ2-7, with D hard to call. This CDR3 has 8 amino acids. The V end was cut by 10 bases, the J end by 7 bases, with 5 bases between. CDR1 and CDR2 (germline): MRHNA, SNTAGT. In DNA form, the CDR3 reads TGTGCCACCCCGGAGCAGTACTTC. Its protein product is CATPEQYF.

This clone was seen only once. A junction boundary mismatches the germline segment, possibly from a read error. V is TRBV20-1 and J is TRBJ1-1; no definite D call. Germline V lookup: CDR1 DFQATT, CDR2 SNEGSKA (reference sequence). The CDR3 contains 13 residues. The chain's CDR3 is CSAATSENTEAFF. The CDR3 DNA reads as TGCAGTGCGGCGACATCGGAGAACACTGAAGCTTTCTTC.

This clone was found a few times. The rearrangement uses TRBV24-1 and TRBJ2-2, with D unclear. This CDR3 contains 13 residues. Trimming removed 1 base at V and 7 bases at J, with 6 bases between. Per the germline V gene, CDR1 is KGHDR and CDR2 is SFDVKD. The CDR3 nucleotides read TGTGCCACCAGTGATTTTGGGCACGGGGAGCTGTTTTTT. Amino acid sequence: CATSDFGHGELFF.

The CDR3 is CASSYLAGTYEQYF. CDR3 bases: TGTGCCAGCAGTTATCTGGCTGGAACCTACGAGCAGTACTTC. The rearrangement links TRBV6-5 to TRBJ2-7; D gene ambiguous. Per the germline V gene, CDR1 is MNHEY and CDR2 is SVGAGI. Trimming pared 3 bases from V and 2 bases from J, leaving 11 bases between. The CDR3 sequence is 14 residues long.

V usage is TRBV19 and J usage is TRBJ2-3, with a weak D call TRBD2 (6 bases). The germline V gene has CDR1 LNHDA and CDR2 SQIVND (reference sequence). This CDR3 contains 13 residues. Between the trimmed V and J ends, which lost 7 bases and 1 base, there was a span of 9 bases. The CDR3 nucleotides are TGTGCCAGTACCATAGCGGGCACAGATACGCAGTATTTT. Protein sequence: CASTIAGTDTQYF.

The genes are TRBV6-1 and TRBJ2-1; 7 bases are a match to TRBD2. The CDR3 has 16 residues. In germline, CDR1 is MNHNS, CDR2 SASEGT. The J segment lost 8 bases and the V segment lost 2 bases, leaving 12 bases of the junction unmatched. CDR3 in amino acids: CASSEMGGSGNDEQFF. In DNA form, the CDR3 reads TGTGCCAGCAGTGAAATGGGTGGGAGCGGGAACGATGAGCAGTTCTTC.

This clone was detected a few times. The V call is TRBV6-2 or TRBV6-3, the J call TRBJ2-1; a weak D match, TRBD1 (5 bases). Germline loops: CDR1 MNHEY, CDR2 SVGEGT. CDR3 length: 13 residues. Trimming pared 2 bases from V and 8 bases from J, leaving 10 bases between. CDR3 DNA sequence: TGTGCCAGCAGTTACCTCCAGGGCTATGAGCAGTTCTTC. Encoded protein: CASSYLQGYEQFF.

This sequence joins TRBV18 and TRBJ2-1, with 11 bases fitting TRBD2. CDR3 size: 14 residues. Germline-derived CDR1 and CDR2 are KGHSH and LQKENI. J lost 7 bases, V lost 3 bases, and 2 bases had no gene match. The CDR3 DNA is TGTGCCAGCTCACCTTGGACTAGCGGGAATGAGCAGTTCTTC. Translation gives CASSPWTSGNEQFF. Variable domain in full (rest from reference TRBV18 and TRBJ2-1): NAGVMQNPRHLVRRRGQEARLRCSPMKGHSHVYWYRQLPEEGLKFMVYLQKENIIDESGMPKERFSAEFPKEGPSILRIQQVVRGDSAAYFCASSPWTSGNEQFFGPGTRLTVL.

By share of the sample, this clone is medium-sized. The chain couples TRBV5-6 to TRBJ1-2; TRBD1 matches at 10 bases. Unmatched junction bases numbered 9, after V lost 2 bases and J lost 5 bases. This CDR3 spans 16 amino acids. Germline lookup yields CDR1 SGHDT and CDR2 YYEEEE. CDR3 nucleotide sequence: TGTGCCAGCAGCTTTGGGTTCGGGACAGGGGTTTATGGCTACACCTTC. Amino acid sequence: CASSFGFGTGVYGYTF.

In this sample, this clone turned up a few times. The junction shows a germline mismatch at one end, possibly a read error. The chain couples TRBV9 to TRBJ1-3; no clear D. The CDR3 is made up of 14 amino acids. CDR1 and CDR2 from the germline V gene are SGDLS and YYNGEE. The CDR3 coding sequence is TGTGCCAGCAGCGTACGGAGGGTTGGAGACACCATATATTTT. It is translated as CASSVRRVGDTIYF.

This clone has a handful of counts. The gene calls are TRBV19 and TRBJ2-7; 11 nucleotides line up with TRBD2. The CDR3 contains 14 residues. V shed 3 bases, J shed 4 bases, and the junction held 2 bases outside the gene matches. Germline V gene data show CDR1 as LNHDA and CDR2 as SQIVND (reference sequence). DNA of the CDR3: TGTGCCAGTAGTATCGGGACTAGCGGATACGAGCAGTACTTC. Translation gives CASSIGTSGYEQYF.

There are a few counts of this clone. The J gene is TRBJ1-1, the V gene TRBV6-6, with a tentative D call TRBD1 (5 bases). Trimming took off 2 bases at V and 4 bases at J, with 11 bases between the two ends. In germline, CDR1 is MNHNY, CDR2 SVGAGI (reference sequence). The CDR3 runs to 14 residues. In DNA form, the CDR3 reads TGTGCCAGCAGTTACCGGGGCGGGGGCACTGAAGCTTTCTTT. Its protein is CASSYRGGGTEAFF.

The chain couples TRBV6-1 to TRBJ1-2; D may be TRBD1 (5 bases). The germline CDR1 and CDR2 sequences are MNHNS and SASEGT. The germline V and J ends were trimmed by 1 base and 8 bases, with 20 bases remaining between them. The CDR3 is 16 amino acids. DNA for the CDR3: TGTGCCAGCAGTGAAGAGCTTGTGACTCGGGGGAAGGGCTACACCTTC. Translated, it gives CASSEELVTRGKGYTF.

Only a few counts were recorded for this clone. The chain combines TRBV6-1 with TRBJ1-2; weak D call: TRBD1 (5 bases). Germline V gene sequence: CDR1 MNHNS, CDR2 SASEGT. This CDR3 has 13 amino acids. The V gene lost 6 bases and the J gene lost 7 bases, with 15 bases spanning the gap. The CDR3 loop is CASSSGHGGGYTF. The CDR3 DNA reads TGTGCCAGCAGCTCCGGACACGGCGGTGGCTACACCTTC.

The CDR3 region is CSASRPVSYNEQFF. In nucleotides, the CDR3 is TGCAGTGCTAGTCGGCCAGTAAGTTACAATGAGCAGTTCTTC. This sequence joins TRBV20-1 and TRBJ2-1; no firm D call. The CDR3 has 14 amino acids. Germline CDR1 is DFQATT and CDR2 is SNEGSKA (reference sequence). Trimming pared 3 bases from V and 4 bases from J, leaving 13 bases between.

The chain has TRBV11-2 and TRBJ1-2; 7 nucleotides match TRBD1. From germline, CDR1 is SGHAT and CDR2 FQNNGV. This CDR3 is built from 13 residues. V lost 6 bases and J lost 4; bases outside the gene matches: 5. CDR3 residues: CASSPAGGYGYTF. The CDR3 DNA sequence: TGTGCCAGCAGTCCGGCAGGGGGCTATGGCTACACCTTC.

This clone was counted only a few times. This chain links TRBV24-1 with TRBJ2-7; D not certain. Germline CDR1 is KGHDR and CDR2 is SFDVKD. The CDR3 is 15 amino acids. V lost 4 bases, J lost 3 bases, and 15 bases lay in between. CDR3 bases: TGTGCCACCAGTGACCCTGCAAGTCCCCGCTACGAGCAGTACTTC. Translation gives CATSDPASPRYEQYF.

The chain links TRBV3-1 to TRBJ2-7, with D possibly being TRBD2 (5 bases). The CDR3 has 14 residues. V lost 0 bases, J lost 3 bases, and 9 bases lay in between. The germline V gene encodes CDR1 LGHDT and CDR2 YNNKEL (reference sequence). The CDR3 bases are TGTGCCAGCAGCCAAGAGCCGGGAAGCTACGAGCAGTACTTC. Protein product: CASSQEPGSYEQYF.

There are a few counts of this clone. CDR3 nucleotides: TGTGCCATCAGTGCCAGGCCTAGAGACACCGGGGAGCTGTTTTTT. It translates to CAISARPRDTGELFF. The chain recombines TRBV10-3 with TRBJ2-2; D unclear. Germline CDR1 is ENHRY and CDR2 is SYGVKD. This CDR3 has 15 amino acids. V dropped 4 bases and J dropped 3 bases, with 12 bases sitting between them.